These 6 T cell receptor beta chains share one sample of origin, sequenced in a study of T cell responses to AZD1222 COVID-19 vaccine. The assay was immunoSEQ multiplex PCR, and TCRdb's table has in-frame clones only and misses some. The sample records about 140,000 clones, around 90% being singletons. The sample was peripheral blood, taken on day 0 of AZD1222 vaccination. The receptor set was obtained from an adult in good health.

The chain links TRBV29-1 to TRBJ1-5; TRBD1 is a possible D gene (5 bases). CDR3 size: 13 residues. The ends were cut back, 5 bases at V and 4 bases at J, with 12 bases in the middle. Germline values: CDR1 SQVTM, CDR2 ANQGSEA. The CDR3 region has the DNA TGCAGCGTTTCGGGGGGTGTTAATCAGCCCCAGCATTTT. It translates to CSVSGGVNQPQHF.

This rearrangement joins TRBV3-1 (or the pseudogene TRBV3-2) to TRBJ2-1, with 8 bases matching TRBD2. The germline gives CDR1 LGHDT, CDR2 YNNKEL (reference sequence). V was clipped by 5 bases and J by 7 bases; unmatched bases: 10. The CDR3 has 15 amino acids. In DNA form, the CDR3 reads TGTGCCAGCAGCTCGCGGGGGGCTTCACGGAATGAGCAGTTCTTC. Its protein product is CASSSRGASRNEQFF.

The gene calls are TRBV5-4 and TRBJ2-2; perhaps TRBD1 as D (6 bases). The V end was cut by 1 base, the J end by 3 bases, with 10 bases between. CDR3 length equals 15 residues. Germline values: CDR1 SGHNT, CDR2 YYREEE (reference sequence). For the CDR3, the DNA is TGTGCCAGCAGCTTGACAGGGTTACACACCGGGGAGCTGTTTTTT. Translating it yields CASSLTGLHTGELFF.

The V call is TRBV7-9, the J call TRBJ2-7; unclear D gene. V lost 2 bases to trimming and J lost 6 bases, with 8 bases between them. CDR1 and CDR2 (germline): SEHNR, FQNEAQ (reference sequence). The CDR3 is 12 amino acids. CDR3 bases: TGTGCCAGCAGCTTAAAGGGCCTCGAGCAGTACTTC. Amino acid sequence: CASSLKGLEQYF.

V and J are TRBV27 and TRBJ1-2; possibly TRBD1 for D (6 bases). The ends were cut back, 0 bases at V and 6 bases at J, with 14 bases in the middle. There are 15 residues in the CDR3. Per the germline V gene, CDR1 is MNHEY and CDR2 is SMNVEV (reference sequence). CDR3 amino acids: CASSLSGRGVNGYTF. In DNA, the CDR3 is TGTGCCAGCAGTTTATCTGGCAGGGGAGTGAATGGCTACACCTTC.

As for this clone: One end of the junction fails to match germline, which may point to a read error. V is TRBV20-1 and J is TRBJ2-3; maybe TRBD2 (5 bases). This CDR3 has 11 residues. The germline CDR1 and CDR2 sequences are DFQATT and SNEGSKA (reference sequence). CDR3 in amino acids: CSARGTDGVNF. The CDR3 DNA reads TGCAGTGCTAGAGGGACGGACGGGGTGAATTTT.